This entry is about one T cell receptor beta chain. What it binds is not known. The data were obtained in a study of graft-versus-host responses after intestinal transplantation. For the study at large: Transplant types were multivisceral, liver-intestinal, or isolated intestinal. After anti-thymocyte globulin induction, recipients took tacrolimus and steroids for 3 to 4 years.

Study-wide results and limits: GvH clones appeared in recipient marrow, some first in ileum or blood. Peak circulating GvH clone levels tracked with early post-transplant HvG declines.

This table comes from immunoSEQ multiplex PCR, and its TCRdb copy is limited to in-frame clones, with some not included. The sample has tens of thousands of clones, roughly four fifths seen once. The sequence derives from a human donor who received an intestinal transplant. The sequences come from unstimulated CD8+ T cells sorted from spleen or lymph node cells, collected before intestinal transplant.

CDR3 amino acids: CASSHLTGSLANYGYTF. DNA of the CDR3: TGTGCCAGCAGTCATTTGACAGGGTCCCTGGCTAACTATGGCTACACCTTC. This sequence joins TRBV28 and TRBJ1-2, with 7 nucleotides matching TRBD1. CDR3 size: 17 residues. V shed 5 bases, J shed 0 bases, and the junction held 12 bases outside the gene matches. Germline CDR1 and CDR2: MDHEN and SYDVKM.